Shown below are 15 T cell receptor beta chains from a single sample sequenced in a study of blood T cells in healthy people across ages (dated by TCRdb to 2015 to 2017). The library was obtained by 5' RACE. The sample was run on an Illumina HiSeq 2500. A second roughly 7 to 11 cycle PCR used a sample-barcoded 5' primer and a J-beta primer mix. Through fastp at Q25 and MiXCR, TCRdb rebuilt clones from the public reads, retaining in-frame beta chains. Every CDR3 protein is listed once, alongside the most common genes and DNA of its rows. The sample table records about 780,000 distinct CDR3 sequences; 46% of these occur just once. Jointly, the top ten make up over 15% of the sample. Sequencing used blood. These receptors all stem from a man older than 75 in good health.

Here the CDR3 DNA reads TGCAGTGCTAGCGGCCCCGGGAACGAGCAGTACTTC. Its protein is CSASGPGNEQYF. The V and J genes are TRBV20-1 and TRBJ2-7, with D perhaps matching TRBD2 (5 bases). The CDR3 totals 12 residues. Germline V gene lookup returns CDR1 DFQATT and CDR2 SNEGSKA (reference sequence). V was pared by 3 bases and J by 5 bases, with 11 bases between.

This clonotype came up a few times. This chain connects TRBV4-3 to TRBJ1-4, with TRBD1 identical over 7 bases. CDR1 LGHNA and CDR2 YSLEER come from the germline V gene. CDR3 length: 15 amino acids. The trim removed 4 bases at V and 13 bases at J, leaving 15 bases unmatched. CDR3 sequence: CASSLGTALVSALFF. For the CDR3, the DNA is TGCGCCAGCAGCCTAGGGACAGCCTTGGTGTCGGCACTGTTTTTT.

The V gene is TRBV29-1, the J gene TRBJ1-2; D unresolved. V dropped 0 bases and J dropped 13 bases, with 9 bases sitting between them. The CDR3 totals 10 residues. Germline V gene lookup returns CDR1 SQVTM and CDR2 ANQGSEA. This CDR3 reads CSVEEYGRTF. As DNA, the CDR3 is TGCAGCGTTGAAGAGTACGGCCGCACCTTC.

The rearrangement uses TRBV9 and TRBJ2-1, with unresolved D. Per the germline V gene, CDR1 is SGDLS and CDR2 is YYNGEE. This CDR3 region has 14 residues. Trimming shortened V by 4 bases and J by 6 bases, and 14 bases separated the two germline ends. Here the CDR3 DNA reads TGTGCCAGCAGCCGACGTGCAGGATTCAATGAGCAGTTCTTC. Residues: CASSRRAGFNEQFF.

This clonotype was recorded a few times. The chain carries TRBV5-1 and TRBJ2-7, with D possibly being TRBD1 or TRBD2 (5 bases each). CDR1 SGHRS and CDR2 YFSETQ come from the germline V gene. V was cut by 2 bases and J by 0 bases, with 9 bases left in between. The CDR3 is made up of 14 amino acids. CDR3 DNA sequence: TGCGCCAGCAGCTTAAGGGACGTCTCCTACGAGCAGTACTTC. Translating gives CASSLRDVSYEQYF.

The J gene is TRBJ2-1, the V gene TRBV29-1; 7 positions agree with TRBD2. The V and J ends lost 7 bases and 3 bases, in that order; junction bases with no gene match: 6. The germline V gene has CDR1 SQVTM and CDR2 ANQGSEA. The CDR3 totals 13 residues. This chain's CDR3 is CSADWGGYNEQFF. CDR3 coding DNA: TGCAGCGCTGACTGGGGGGGCTACAATGAGCAGTTCTTC.

This chain connects TRBV11-2 to TRBJ2-1, with TRBD1 matching over 8 bases. Matching the DNA end better, TRBJ2-7 makes the J call doubtful. CDR3 size: 18 residues. Germline V gives CDR1 SGHAT, CDR2 FQNNGV. In DNA form, the CDR3 reads TGTGCCAGCAGCTTGAAATCCTCCGGGACAGGAGTTACAATGGAGCAGTACTTC. It codes for CASSLKSSGTGVTMEQYF.

The chain couples TRBV29-1 to TRBJ1-2; 11 nucleotides line up with TRBD1. The CDR3 length is 15 residues. V lost 4 bases and J lost 4; bases outside the gene matches: 8. The V gene's germline CDR1 is SQVTM and CDR2 ANQGSEA. CDR3 nucleotide sequence: TGCAGCGTTGGGACAGGGGGCTCATCCGGCTATGGCTACACCTTC. This encodes CSVGTGGSSGYGYTF.

This clonotype was observed a handful of times. V is TRBV7-2 and J is TRBJ2-6; TRBD1 agrees at 7 bases. This CDR3 region has 14 residues. Per the germline V gene, CDR1 is SGHTA and CDR2 is FQGNSA. The V gene end was trimmed by 5 bases and the J gene end by 8 bases; junction bases not matched to a gene: 6. CDR3 sequence: CASSLRDSSNVLTF. The CDR3 nucleotides are TGTGCCAGCAGCCTACGGGACAGCTCCAACGTCCTGACTTTC.

V gene TRBV18 combines with J gene TRBJ1-5, with 8 bases that match TRBD1. Per the germline V gene, CDR1 is KGHSH and CDR2 is LQKENI. The CDR3 runs to 14 residues. Trimming at V came to 3 bases and at J to 4 bases, leaving 2 bases not matched to a gene. CDR3 loop: CASSPGQENQPQHF. The CDR3 DNA is TGTGCCAGCTCACCGGGACAGGAGAATCAGCCCCAGCATTTT. The variable domain in full, completed from reference TRBV18 and TRBJ1-5, reads NAGVMQNPRHLVRRRGQEARLRCSPMKGHSHVYWYRQLPEEGLKFMVYLQKENIIDESGMPKERFSAEFPKEGPSILRIQQVVRGDSAAYFCASSPGQENQPQHFGDGTRLSIL.

Only a few counts were recorded for this clonotype. The chain links TRBV11-3 to TRBJ2-3; 7 bases line up with TRBD2. The CDR3 length is 16 residues. The germline gives CDR1 SGHNT, CDR2 YENEEA. The ends lost 2 bases at V and 1 base at J; junction bases unmatched: 6. The CDR3 nucleotides read TGTGCCAGCAGCTTAACATCGGGAGGAGGCACAGATACGCAGTATTTT. The encoded protein is CASSLTSGGGTDTQYF. Supplemented by reference TRBV11-3 and TRBJ2-3, the full variable domain reads EAGVVQSPRYKIIEKKQPVAFWCNPISGHNTLYWYLQNLGQGPELLIRYENEEAVDDSQLPKDRFSAERLKGVDSTLKIQPAELGDSAVYLCASSLTSGGGTDTQYFGPGTRLTVL.

This clonotype has only one observation. The V call is TRBV20-1, the J call TRBJ2-5; D possibly corresponds to TRBD2 (6 bases). Gene TRBJ2-7 matches the end of the DNA better, so the J call may be wrong. Germline CDR1 reads DFQATT; CDR2 reads SNEGSKA (reference sequence). The CDR3 length is 15 residues. This chain's CDR3 is CSARGSGGENYEQYF. CDR3 sequence (DNA): TGCAGTGCTAGAGGATCGGGCGGGGAGAACTACGAGCAGTACTTC.

This clonotype was seen only a few times. This chain joins TRBV6-1 and TRBJ1-4, with D unresolved. Germline assignment: CDR1 MNHNS and CDR2 SASEGT. The V end was cut by 7 bases, the J end by 5 bases, with 11 bases between. This CDR3 is built from 13 residues. CDR3 region: CASTRQTNEKLFF. CDR3 nucleotides: TGTGCCAGCACTCGACAAACCAATGAAAAACTGTTTTTT.

This clonotype has only a few counts. The genes are TRBV9 and TRBJ2-7; 12 positions agree with TRBD1. The germline CDR1 and CDR2 sequences are SGDLS and YYNGEE. The CDR3 is 15 residues long. J was trimmed by 4 bases and V by 7 bases; bases with no gene match: 9. This chain's CDR3 is CASAPGTGGVYEQYF. CDR3 nucleotides: TGTGCCAGCGCCCCCGGGACAGGGGGCGTATACGAGCAGTACTTC.

Comments on this clonotype: A much larger clone differs by one base, so this may be a read error. J is TRBJ2-1 and V is TRBV7-2; no clear D gene. The J call is uncertain, as TRBJ2-7 better fits the DNA end. This CDR3 spans 12 amino acids. Germline CDR1 reads SGHTA; CDR2 reads FQGNSA. The CDR3 nucleotides are TGTGCCAGCAGCTTCCCGATGGGTGAGCAGTACTTC. It translates to CASSFPMGEQYF.